This T cell receptor (beta chain) was obtained from a study of shared clonotypes between healthy human individuals. General observations from the study: The authors sampled blood alone, and tissue repertoires likely differ.

Across several immunoSEQ plates, the genomic DNA of each subset was split evenly. The repertoire was sequenced with immunoSEQ multiplex PCR; TCRdb's copy has only in-frame clones and lacks some. This sample carries about 230,000 clones, over 50% of them seen once, and the ten largest clones take approximately 12%. CDR1 is SQVTM and CDR2 is ANQGSEA in the germline V gene. Trimming left V 6 bases short and J 0 bases short, with 12 bases between. This CDR3 spans 13 amino acids. All donors were healthy HIV-negative adults lacking recent acute infections or vaccinations. Nashville, Tennessee was home to all donors, who were Caucasian adults. Comments on this clone: Its target is not known.

The source material was memory CD4+ T cells sorted from blood. Subset in this sample: CD45RA-negative fraction. This chain links TRBV29-1 with TRBJ2-7, with D uncertain. This receptor was identified in a man in his thirties or forties in good health. CDR3 residues: CSVLSAFSYEQYF. As DNA, the CDR3 is TGCAGCGTACTCTCGGCCTTCTCCTACGAGCAGTACTTC.